Below, 26 T cell receptor beta chains from the same sample are listed, as sequenced in a study of T cell responses to AZD1222 COVID-19 vaccine. Generated by immunoSEQ multiplex PCR, the TCRdb table keeps only in-frame clones and is missing some. The data hold tens of thousands of clones, with approximately 81% observed a single time. The sequencing used peripheral blood, collected on day 0 of AZD1222 vaccination. All receptors derive from an adult in good health.

This clone has just one count. The CDR3 DNA sequence: TGTGCCCACGAGGGACAGTCTTACGAGCAGTACTTC. Residues: CAHEGQSYEQYF. The V call is TRBV10-3, the J call TRBJ2-7; 7 positions match TRBD1. After removal of 11 bases from V and 4 bases from J, the junction contained 8 bases not matched to a gene. The CDR3 is 12 residues long. Germline CDR1 reads ENHRY; CDR2 reads SYGVKD.

The CDR3 is CASNSRGLGSSPLHF. In nucleotides, the CDR3 is TGTGCCAGCAACTCCCGCGGGTTAGGGAGTTCACCCCTCCACTTT. This chain uses TRBV5-6 with TRBJ1-6; D unclear. The V end lost 6 bases, the J end lost 9 bases, and 19 bases lay between the germline ends. This CDR3 comprises 15 residues. Germline CDR1 SGHDT, CDR2 YYEEEE.

The chain uses TRBV10-3 and TRBJ1-1; D remains unclear. The CDR3 contains 13 residues. V lost 9 bases and J lost 0, with 11 bases in between. Germline CDR1 reads ENHRY; CDR2 reads SYGVKD. DNA for the CDR3: TGTGCCATTACAAACACGATGAACACTGAAGCTTTCTTT. Residues: CAITNTMNTEAFF.

The J gene is TRBJ1-2, the V gene TRBV9, with D perhaps TRBD1 (5 bases). Germline V gives CDR1 SGDLS, CDR2 YYNGEE. V lost 0 bases, J lost 8 bases, and 17 bases lay in between. The CDR3 consists of 15 residues. The CDR3 loop reads CASSVGSSGRGGYTF. The DNA for the CDR3 is TGTGCCAGCAGCGTAGGCTCTTCGGGGCGAGGGGGCTACACCTTC.

The J gene is TRBJ2-1, the V gene TRBV9, with D unresolved. The V gene lost 4 bases and the J gene lost 0 bases, with 11 bases spanning the gap. CDR3 size: 15 residues. Looked up from germline, CDR1 is SGDLS and CDR2 is YYNGEE. CDR3 loop: CASSPRASSYNEQFF. In DNA form, the CDR3 reads TGTGCCAGCAGCCCTAGGGCTAGCTCCTACAATGAGCAGTTCTTC.

As regards this clone: Just one base apart from a much larger clone, this may be a read error. This same CDR3 is encoded by further DNA sequences in the sample. The chain is built from TRBV6-5 and TRBJ1-2; D is ambiguous. The CDR3 runs to 12 residues. Germline assignment: CDR1 MNHEY and CDR2 SVGAGI. Trimming removed 6 bases from V and 4 bases from J, with 9 bases in between. The CDR3 reads CASRGTVYGYTF. The CDR3 DNA follows: TGTGCCAGCAGGGGAACAGTCTATGGCTACACCTTC.

The rearrangement uses TRBV19 and TRBJ2-3; the D gene is possibly TRBD2 (7 bases). Germline assignment: CDR1 LNHDA and CDR2 SQIVND (reference sequence). The V end was cut by 5 bases, the J end by 5 bases, with 17 bases between. The CDR3 is 15 residues long. CDR3 nucleotide sequence: TGTGCCAGTAGTTCTCGAATAGGGGGGGGAGATACGCAGTATTTT. Residues: CASSSRIGGGDTQYF.

This rearrangement joins TRBV21-1 to TRBJ2-2; the D call of TRBD1 is as the table states it, not checked on the DNA. TRBV21-1 counts as a pseudogene. The CDR3 has 16 residues. The CDR3 loop is CASSKAVMGQLGELFF. CDR3 nucleotides: TGTGCCAGCAGCAAAGCGGTGATGGGACAGCTCGGGGAGCTGTTTTTT.

V is TRBV12-3 or TRBV12-4 and J is TRBJ2-2; the match to TRBD2 covers 10 bases. This CDR3 contains 13 residues. V was clipped by 10 bases and J by 13 bases; unmatched bases: 12. In DNA, the CDR3 is TGTGCCACCACGAAAGCGGGAGGGCCTGGGCTGTTTTTT. Translated: CATTKAGGPGLFF.

The chain is built from TRBV19 and TRBJ1-2, with 7 bases matching TRBD1. Germline CDR1 reads LNHDA; CDR2 reads SQIVND (reference sequence). Trimming cost V 5 bases and J 5 bases; bases outside gene matches: 11. This CDR3 is 15 amino acids long. The CDR3, as DNA: TGTGCCAGTAGTCCCCCGGGACAGCCTATTTATGGCTACACCTTC. Translating gives CASSPPGQPIYGYTF.

This chain links TRBV6-1 with TRBJ1-2; 7 bases agree with TRBD1. The CDR3 contains 13 residues. With 3 bases clipped from V and 4 bases from J, the junction kept 2 bases outside the gene matches. Germline values: CDR1 MNHNS, CDR2 SASEGT. The DNA for the CDR3 is TGTGCCAGCAGTGACCAGGGGGGCTATGGCTACACCTTC. As protein: CASSDQGGYGYTF.

The V and J genes are TRBV18 and TRBJ1-2; 8 bases are a match to TRBD1. The length of the CDR3 is 17 residues. With 2 bases clipped from V and 4 bases from J, the junction kept 12 bases outside the gene matches. Germline values: CDR1 KGHSH, CDR2 LQKENI. CDR3 bases: TGTGCCAGCTCACCATACTCAGGGGGCCGGCTCAGCTATGGCTACACCTTC. Translation gives CASSPYSGGRLSYGYTF.

This chain uses TRBV29-1 with TRBJ2-2; a possible D gene is TRBD1 (5 bases). The CDR3 runs to 13 residues. V was pared by 6 bases and J by 3 bases, with 11 bases between. Germline values: CDR1 SQVTM, CDR2 ANQGSEA. CDR3 nucleotide sequence: TGCAGCGTGATGACAGACTACACCGGGGAGCTGTTTTTT. Translated, it gives CSVMTDYTGELFF.

The gene calls are TRBV28 and TRBJ2-7; D is unresolved. In germline, CDR1 is MDHEN, CDR2 SYDVKM. The V end lost 8 bases, the J end lost 3 bases, and 14 bases lay between the germline ends. The CDR3 has 13 residues. The CDR3 DNA reads as TGTGCCAGCTCCACCGGCCCATTCTACGAGCAGTACTTC. Translated: CASSTGPFYEQYF.

This chain connects TRBV5-1 to TRBJ1-2, with D possibly matching TRBD1 (5 bases). Germline CDR1 and CDR2: SGHRS and YFSETQ. The CDR3 length is 13 residues. V gave up 2 bases and J gave up 6 bases, with 11 bases separating them. CDR3 DNA: TGCGCCAGCAGCTTCGGGCAGGGACATGGCTACACCTTC. Amino acids: CASSFGQGHGYTF.

The chain links TRBV29-1 to TRBJ1-1; D unclear. Trimming shortened V by 7 bases and J by 6 bases, and 15 bases separated the two germline ends. Germline CDR1 SQVTM, CDR2 ANQGSEA. The CDR3 extends over 12 amino acids. The CDR3 DNA reads as TGCAGCGCCCTGGCGGGTATTCCTGAAGCTTTCTTT. Translated: CSALAGIPEAFF.

The genes are TRBV30 and TRBJ1-4, with D possibly being TRBD1 (6 bases). The CDR3 is made up of 17 amino acids. Per germline, CDR1 GTSNPN and CDR2 SVGIG (reference sequence). With 0 bases removed from V and 6 bases from J, the gap between germline ends came to 20 bases. The DNA of the CDR3 is TGTGCCTGGAGTGTACTTGAGCCCTTGAGGGGGGATGAAAAACTGTTTTTT. Its protein product is CAWSVLEPLRGDEKLFF.

The V gene is TRBV30, the J gene TRBJ2-1; D gene ambiguous. This CDR3 is built from 15 residues. Between the trimmed V and J ends, which lost 3 bases and 0 bases, there was a span of 12 bases. Germline values: CDR1 GTSNPN, CDR2 SVGIG (reference sequence). CDR3 nucleotide sequence: TGTGCCTGGAGCGAAGCACCCAGCTCCTACAATGAGCAGTTCTTC. This translates into CAWSEAPSSYNEQFF.

The genes are TRBV7-7 and TRBJ2-1, with 8 bases matching TRBD2. V lost 5 bases to trimming and J lost 7 bases; unmatched junction nucleotides: 10. The CDR3 contains 15 residues. Germline assignment: CDR1 SSHAT and CDR2 FNYEAQ (reference sequence). The CDR3 reads CASSPSGRARNEQFF. In DNA, the CDR3 is TGTGCCAGCAGCCCCTCCGGGAGGGCCAGGAATGAGCAGTTCTTC.

This clone was seen more than once but under ten times. This chain connects TRBV7-3 to TRBJ1-2, with D perhaps matching TRBD1 (5 bases). The V gene's germline CDR1 is SGHTA and CDR2 FQGTGA. V was cut by 8 bases and J by 8 bases, with 15 bases left in between. The CDR3 length is 12 residues. The CDR3 region has the DNA TGTGCCAGCGGGGACCCCTTCGGCGGCTACACCTTC. Translating gives CASGDPFGGYTF.

The chain uses TRBV6-5 and TRBJ2-3; possibly TRBD1 for D (6 bases). Trimming removed 5 bases at V and 3 bases at J, with 9 bases between. The CDR3 is 13 residues long. Per germline, CDR1 MNHEY and CDR2 SVGAGI. The CDR3 here is CASSRQGTDTQYF. DNA of the CDR3: TGTGCCAGCAGTCGGCAGGGGACAGATACGCAGTATTTT.

The chain couples TRBV4-2 to TRBJ1-1, with TRBD1 matching 8 bases. The V gene's germline CDR1 is LGHNA and CDR2 YNFKEQ. The CDR3 length is 13 residues. V dropped 3 bases and J dropped 10; count of bases not matched to a gene: 7. CDR3 sequence (DNA): TGTGCCAGCAGCCAGCCAGGGGGCGCGGTAGCTTTCTTT. Translating gives CASSQPGGAVAFF.

The chain links TRBV19 to TRBJ2-3; maybe TRBD1 (5 bases). Trimming removed 5 bases from V and 2 bases from J, with 23 bases in between. CDR3 length: 18 amino acids. The germline V gene encodes CDR1 LNHDA and CDR2 SQIVND (reference sequence). For the CDR3, the DNA is TGTGCCAGTAGTTTACGGAACAGGCGTTTTTTTCCCACAGATACGCAGTATTTT. Translating gives CASSLRNRRFFPTDTQYF.

The gene calls are TRBV5-8 and TRBJ2-1; TRBD1 matches 7 bases. V lost 0 bases and J lost 5; bases outside the gene matches: 5. This CDR3 has 15 amino acids. CDR1 is SGHTS, CDR2 YDEGEE, per germline. This CDR3 is CASSLGTGKNNEQFF. The DNA of the CDR3 is TGTGCCAGCAGCTTGGGGACAGGAAAGAACAATGAGCAGTTCTTC.

This chain links TRBV4-1 with TRBJ2-1, with 14 bases fitting TRBD2. The V gene's germline CDR1 is MGHRA and CDR2 YSYEKL. The CDR3 length is 20 residues. Unmatched junction bases numbered 11, after V lost 4 bases and J lost 0 bases. The CDR3: CASSPPTSGRVVSSYNEQFF. The CDR3 DNA sequence: TGCGCCAGCAGCCCACCGACTAGCGGGAGGGTCGTGAGCTCCTACAATGAGCAGTTCTTC.

The chain couples TRBV9 to TRBJ2-1; D might be TRBD2 (5 bases). Trimming took off 1 base at V and 0 bases at J, with 11 bases between the two ends. CDR1 SGDLS and CDR2 YYNGEE come from the germline V gene. The CDR3 runs to 16 residues. The CDR3 spells CASSVLGGSSYNEQFF. The CDR3 bases are TGTGCCAGCAGCGTATTAGGAGGAAGCTCCTACAATGAGCAGTTCTTC.